This T cell receptor beta chain was identified during a study of T cell responses to AZD1222 COVID-19 vaccine. General study points: Donors, mostly white British, included more females; clonal diversity was possibly underestimated.

V was cut by 3 bases and J by 1 base, with 13 bases left in between. Germline CDR1 is SGDLS and CDR2 is YYNGEE. CDR3 size: 15 residues. The assay was immunoSEQ multiplex PCR, and TCRdb's table has in-frame clones only and misses some. The data show about 100,000 clones, with approximately 86% seen just once and around 5.9% held by the top ten. In the case of this clone: Its specificity is unknown.

The chain combines TRBV9 with TRBJ2-5; D perhaps matches TRBD2 (5 bases). The specimen was peripheral blood, collected on day 0 of AZD1222 vaccination. The TCR originated in an adult in good health. DNA for the CDR3: TGTGCCAGCAGCGCGACCGAGCGGCTCCAAGAGACCCAGTACTTC. It yields the protein CASSATERLQETQYF.